This TCR beta chain was observed in a study of cytomegalovirus exposure and HLA in healthy donors. Looking at the study overall: The Caucasian-associated ancestry cluster contained around four fifths of the approximately 410 genotyped donors. The study's findings and limits: Among TCR beta chains of equal frequency, HLA-associated ones were more clonally expanded in a later analysis. Cytomegalovirus-associated status was assigned to approximately 160 TCR beta chains.

The donors were healthy bone marrow donors. This clone appeared a few times. Its antigen is not known. PCR amplification relied on 60 Vbeta primers (plus 13 Jbeta primers). Here immunoSEQ multiplex PCR was the method, and the copy in TCRdb shows in-frame clones only, minus some. The table lists 140,000 to 150,000 clones, around a tenth of them singletons, with 1.8% in the top ten. The CDR3 runs 15 residues. V dropped 8 bases and J dropped 4 bases, with 17 bases sitting between them. Germline CDR1 and CDR2: MNHEY and SVGAGI. The chain employs TRBV6-5 and TRBJ2-2, with D maybe TRBD1 (6 bases). The receptor's source is a man over 45 in good health and CMV-seronegative. Specimen: PBMCs. CDR3 bases: TGTGCCAGCCGCAACAGGGATGTTGGCACCGGGGAGCTGTTTTTT. Amino acids: CASRNRDVGTGELFF.